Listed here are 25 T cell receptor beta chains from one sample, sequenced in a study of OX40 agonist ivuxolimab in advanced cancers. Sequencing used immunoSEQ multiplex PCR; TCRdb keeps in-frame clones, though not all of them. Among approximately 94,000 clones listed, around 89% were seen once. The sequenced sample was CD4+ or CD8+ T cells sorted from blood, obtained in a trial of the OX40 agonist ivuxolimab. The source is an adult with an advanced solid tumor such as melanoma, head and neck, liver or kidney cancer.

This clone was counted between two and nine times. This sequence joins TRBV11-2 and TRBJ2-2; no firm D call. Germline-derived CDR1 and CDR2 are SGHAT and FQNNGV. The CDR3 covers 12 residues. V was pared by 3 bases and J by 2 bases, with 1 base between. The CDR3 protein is CASSFNTGELFF. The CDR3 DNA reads TGTGCCAGCAGCTTTAACACCGGGGAGCTGTTTTTT.

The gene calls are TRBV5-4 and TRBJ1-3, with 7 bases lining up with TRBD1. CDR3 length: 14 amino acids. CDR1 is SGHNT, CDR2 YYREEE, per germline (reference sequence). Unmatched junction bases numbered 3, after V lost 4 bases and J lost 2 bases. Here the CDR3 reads CASSRTGPGNTIYF. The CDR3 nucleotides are TGTGCCAGCAGCCGGACAGGTCCTGGAAACACCATATATTTT.

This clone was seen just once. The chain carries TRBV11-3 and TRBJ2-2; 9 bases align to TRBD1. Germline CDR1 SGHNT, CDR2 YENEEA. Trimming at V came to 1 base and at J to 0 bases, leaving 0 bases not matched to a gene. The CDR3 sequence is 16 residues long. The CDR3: CASSLGTGANTGELFF. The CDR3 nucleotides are TGTGCCAGCAGCTTAGGGACAGGGGCGAACACCGGGGAGCTGTTTTTT.

In DNA, the CDR3 is TGTGCCAGCAGACTTACGTCGGGGCTCTCCTACGAGCAGTACTTC. Translating gives CASRLTSGLSYEQYF. The chain is built from TRBV11-1 and TRBJ2-7, with D possibly called TRBD1 or TRBD2 (5 bases each). This CDR3 contains 15 residues. From germline, CDR1 is SGHAT and CDR2 FQDESV (reference sequence). V lost 6 bases, J lost 0 bases, and 15 bases lay in between.

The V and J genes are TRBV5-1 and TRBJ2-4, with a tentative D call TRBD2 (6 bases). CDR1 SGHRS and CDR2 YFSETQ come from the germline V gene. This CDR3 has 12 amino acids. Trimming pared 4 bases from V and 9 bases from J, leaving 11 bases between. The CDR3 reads CASSGDWGIQYF. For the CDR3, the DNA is TGCGCCAGCAGCGGGGACTGGGGCATTCAGTACTTC.

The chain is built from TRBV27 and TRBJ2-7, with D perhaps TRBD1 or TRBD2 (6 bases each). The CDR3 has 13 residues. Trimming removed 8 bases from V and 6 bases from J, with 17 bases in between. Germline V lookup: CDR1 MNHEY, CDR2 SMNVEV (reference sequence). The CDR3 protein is CASATGRRIEQYF. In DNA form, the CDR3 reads TGTGCCAGCGCCACAGGGAGGAGGATCGAGCAGTACTTC.

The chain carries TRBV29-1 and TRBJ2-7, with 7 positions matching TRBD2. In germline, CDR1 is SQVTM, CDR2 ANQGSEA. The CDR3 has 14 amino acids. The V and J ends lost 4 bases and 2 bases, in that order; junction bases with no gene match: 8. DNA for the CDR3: TGCAGCGTTGGCCGGGCGGGAGTGACCTACGAGCAGTACTTC. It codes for CSVGRAGVTYEQYF.

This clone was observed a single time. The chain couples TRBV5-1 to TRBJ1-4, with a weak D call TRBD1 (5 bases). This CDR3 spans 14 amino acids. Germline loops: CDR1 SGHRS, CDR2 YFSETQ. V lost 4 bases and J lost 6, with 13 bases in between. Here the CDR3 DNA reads TGCGCCAGCAGCCCAGCCGGGGGGGATGAAAAACTGTTTTTT. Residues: CASSPAGGDEKLFF.

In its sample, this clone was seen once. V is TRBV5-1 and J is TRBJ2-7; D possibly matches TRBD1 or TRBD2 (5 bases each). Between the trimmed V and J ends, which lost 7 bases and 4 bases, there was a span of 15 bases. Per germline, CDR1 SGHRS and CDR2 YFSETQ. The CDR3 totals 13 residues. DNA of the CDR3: TGCGCCAGCGCGACAGCTGAGGGTTACGAGCAGTACTTC. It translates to CASATAEGYEQYF.

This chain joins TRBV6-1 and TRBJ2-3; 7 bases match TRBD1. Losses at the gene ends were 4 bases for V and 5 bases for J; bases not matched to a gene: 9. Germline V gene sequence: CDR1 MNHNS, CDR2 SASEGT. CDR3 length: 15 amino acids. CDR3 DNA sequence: TGTGCCAGCAGTGTTGACAGGGCAAAGGGAGATACGCAGTATTTT. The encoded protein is CASSVDRAKGDTQYF.

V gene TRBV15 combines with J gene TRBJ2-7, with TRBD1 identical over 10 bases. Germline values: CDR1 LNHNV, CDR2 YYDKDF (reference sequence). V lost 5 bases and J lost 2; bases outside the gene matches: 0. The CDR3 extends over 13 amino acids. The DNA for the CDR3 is TGTGCCACCAGCGGACAGGGGGCCTACGAGCAGTACTTC. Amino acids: CATSGQGAYEQYF. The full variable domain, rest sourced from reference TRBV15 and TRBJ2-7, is DAMVIQNPRYQVTQFGKPVTLSCSQTLNHNVMYWYQQKSSQAPKLLFHYYDKDFNNEADTPDNFQSRRPNTSFCFLDIRSPGLGDTAMYLCATSGQGAYEQYFGPGTRLTVT.

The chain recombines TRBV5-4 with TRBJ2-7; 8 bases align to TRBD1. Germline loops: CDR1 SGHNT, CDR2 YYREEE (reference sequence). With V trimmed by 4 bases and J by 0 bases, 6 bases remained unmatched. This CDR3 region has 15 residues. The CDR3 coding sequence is TGTGCCAGCAGCCGACGGGGGACAGGCTCCTACGAGCAGTACTTC. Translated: CASSRRGTGSYEQYF.

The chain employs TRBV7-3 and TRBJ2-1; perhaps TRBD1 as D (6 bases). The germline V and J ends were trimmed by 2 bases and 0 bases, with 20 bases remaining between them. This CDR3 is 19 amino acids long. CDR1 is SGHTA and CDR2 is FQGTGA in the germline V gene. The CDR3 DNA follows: TGTGCCAGCAGCTTATCGGCCAGCACAGGGTCTGGCTCCTACAATGAGCAGTTCTTC. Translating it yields CASSLSASTGSGSYNEQFF.

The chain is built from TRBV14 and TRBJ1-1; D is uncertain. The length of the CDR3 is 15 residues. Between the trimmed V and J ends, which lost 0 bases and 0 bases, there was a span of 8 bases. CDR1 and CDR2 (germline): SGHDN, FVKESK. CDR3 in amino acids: CASSQEGLLNTEAFF. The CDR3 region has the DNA TGTGCCAGCAGCCAAGAGGGCCTTTTGAACACTGAAGCTTTCTTT.

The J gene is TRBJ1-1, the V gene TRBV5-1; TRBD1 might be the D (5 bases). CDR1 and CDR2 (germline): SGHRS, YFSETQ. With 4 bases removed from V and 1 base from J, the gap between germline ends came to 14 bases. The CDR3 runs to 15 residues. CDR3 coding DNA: TGCGCCAGCAGCCAAACCTCAGGGCCGAACACTGAAGCTTTCTTT. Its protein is CASSQTSGPNTEAFF.

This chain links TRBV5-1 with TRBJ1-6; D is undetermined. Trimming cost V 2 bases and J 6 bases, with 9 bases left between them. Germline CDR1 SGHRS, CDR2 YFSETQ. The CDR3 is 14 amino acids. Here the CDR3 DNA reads TGCGCCAGCAGCTTTGAGGGTGCTAATTCACCCCTCCACTTT. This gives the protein CASSFEGANSPLHF.

This CDR3 is CASSEMRAGGNTDTQYF. CDR3 bases: TGCGCCAGCAGTGAGATGCGAGCGGGGGGAAACACAGATACGCAGTATTTT. The rearrangement joins TRBV10-1 to TRBJ2-3; 9 positions agree with TRBD2. CDR1 is WNHNN, CDR2 SYGVQD, per germline (reference sequence). V lost 2 bases to trimming and J lost 2 bases; unmatched junction nucleotides: 8. The CDR3 loop spans 17 amino acids.

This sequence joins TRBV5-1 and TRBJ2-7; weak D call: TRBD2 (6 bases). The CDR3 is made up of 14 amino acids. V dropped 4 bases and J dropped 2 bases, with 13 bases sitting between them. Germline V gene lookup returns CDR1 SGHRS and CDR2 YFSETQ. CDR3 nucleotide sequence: TGCGCCAGCAGCCCCGGGACTTCTACCTACGAGCAGTACTTC. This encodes CASSPGTSTYEQYF. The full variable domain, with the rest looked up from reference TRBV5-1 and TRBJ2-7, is KAGVTQTPRYLIKTRGQQVTLSCSPISGHRSVSWYQQTPGQGLQFLFEYFSETQRNKGNFPGRFSGRQFSNSRSEMNVSTLELGDSALYLCASSPGTSTYEQYFGPGTRLTVT.

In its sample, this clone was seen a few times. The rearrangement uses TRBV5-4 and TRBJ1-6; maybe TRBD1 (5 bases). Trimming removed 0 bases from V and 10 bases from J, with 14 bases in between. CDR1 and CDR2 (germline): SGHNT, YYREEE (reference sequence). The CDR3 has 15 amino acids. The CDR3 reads CASSLDRGNGSPLHF. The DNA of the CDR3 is TGTGCCAGCAGCTTGGATCGGGGGAACGGGTCACCCCTCCACTTT.

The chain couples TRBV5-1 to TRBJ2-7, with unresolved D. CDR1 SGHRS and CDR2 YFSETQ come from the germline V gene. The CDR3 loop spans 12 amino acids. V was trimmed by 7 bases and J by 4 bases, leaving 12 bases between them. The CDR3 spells CASRATNYEQYF. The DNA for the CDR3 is TGCGCCAGCCGGGCTACAAATTACGAGCAGTACTTC.

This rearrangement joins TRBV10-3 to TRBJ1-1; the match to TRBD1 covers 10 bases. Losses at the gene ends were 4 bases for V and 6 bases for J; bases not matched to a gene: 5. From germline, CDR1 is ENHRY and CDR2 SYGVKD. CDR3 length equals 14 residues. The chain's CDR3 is CAISAPGQGPEAFF. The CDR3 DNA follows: TGTGCCATCAGTGCACCGGGACAGGGGCCTGAAGCTTTCTTT.

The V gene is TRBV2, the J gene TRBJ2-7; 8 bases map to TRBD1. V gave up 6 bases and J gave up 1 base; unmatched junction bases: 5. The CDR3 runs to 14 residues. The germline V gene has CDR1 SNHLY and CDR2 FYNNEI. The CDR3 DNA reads TGTGCCAGCAGCGACTGGACAGGGTCCTACGAGCAGTACTTC. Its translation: CASSDWTGSYEQYF.

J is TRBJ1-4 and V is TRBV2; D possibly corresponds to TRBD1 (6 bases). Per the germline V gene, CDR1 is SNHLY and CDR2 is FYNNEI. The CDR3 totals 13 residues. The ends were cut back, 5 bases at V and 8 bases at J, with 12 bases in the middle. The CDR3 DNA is TGTGCCAGCAGTCAGGGGAGGAAGGAAAAACTGTTTTTT. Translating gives CASSQGRKEKLFF. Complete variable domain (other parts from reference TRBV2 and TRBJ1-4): EPEVTQTPSHQVTQMGQEVILRCVPISNHLYFYWYRQILGQKVEFLVSFYNNEISEKSEIFDDQFSVERPDGSNFTLKIRSTKLEDSAMYFCASSQGRKEKLFFGSGTQLSVL.

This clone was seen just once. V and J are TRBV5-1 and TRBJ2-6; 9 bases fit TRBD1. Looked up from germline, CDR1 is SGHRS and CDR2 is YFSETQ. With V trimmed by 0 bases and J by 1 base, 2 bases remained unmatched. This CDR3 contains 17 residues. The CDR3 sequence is CASSLVGQGSGANVLTF. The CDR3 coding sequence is TGCGCCAGCAGCTTGGTGGGACAGGGATCTGGGGCCAACGTCCTGACTTTC.

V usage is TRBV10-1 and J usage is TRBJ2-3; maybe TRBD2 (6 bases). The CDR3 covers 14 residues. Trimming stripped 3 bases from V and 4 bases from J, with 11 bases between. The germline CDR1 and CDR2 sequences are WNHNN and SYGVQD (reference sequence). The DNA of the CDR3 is TGCGCCAGCAGTGAAGGGCGGAGGGCAGATACGCAGTATTTT. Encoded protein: CASSEGRRADTQYF.